These 32 T cell receptor beta chains share one sample of origin, sequenced in a study of molecular identifiers for immune sequencing clone quantification. TCRdb ran MiXCR on the PCR reads and lists one entry per CDR3 protein. The sample consists of around 470,000 distinct CDR3 sequences, 20% to 25% of them appearing once. The sample taken for sequencing was naive CD8+ T cells from blood, with Jurkat cell RNA spiked in. The subset is: FACS-sorted CD8+CD4-CCR7+CD45RA+ naive T cells. The receptors were gathered from a human donor in good health. Some libraries in this study had Jurkat cell RNA spiked in.

The sample holds a few counts of this clonotype. V usage is TRBV20-1 and J usage is TRBJ2-5; D may be TRBD2 (5 bases). The CDR3 is made up of 13 amino acids. CDR1 is DFQATT and CDR2 is SNEGSKA in the germline V gene (reference sequence). Trimming cost V 4 bases and J 1 base, with 10 bases left between them. This CDR3 is CSAIADFQETQYF. CDR3 bases: TGCAGTGCTATCGCGGACTTCCAAGAGACCCAGTACTTC.

This clonotype was counted many times. The V and J genes are TRBV27 and TRBJ1-1; perhaps TRBD1 as D (5 bases). The germline V and J ends were trimmed by 9 bases and 2 bases, with 13 bases remaining between them. Germline V CDR1 and CDR2: MNHEY, SMNVEV (reference sequence). The CDR3 totals 13 residues. CDR3 residues: CASRGGANTEAFF. In DNA form, the CDR3 reads TGTGCCAGTCGTGGGGGAGCAAACACTGAAGCTTTCTTT.

The chain uses TRBV3-1 and TRBJ2-3, with 12 bases identical to TRBD2. This CDR3 region has 16 residues. Germline CDR1 reads LGHDT; CDR2 reads YNNKEL (reference sequence). Losses at the gene ends were 3 bases for V and 6 bases for J; bases not matched to a gene: 7. CDR3 in amino acids: CASSQDALAGGDTQYF. The CDR3 nucleotides are TGTGCCAGCAGCCAGGACGCACTAGCGGGGGGCGATACGCAGTATTTT.

Worth noting for this clonotype: This may come from a read error, since a much larger clone is one base off. The rearrangement links TRBV5-6 to TRBJ2-3; no clear D gene. Germline values: CDR1 SGHDT, CDR2 YYEEEE. This CDR3 comprises 13 residues. For the CDR3, the DNA is TGTGCCAGCAGCTGGACGGTCACAAATACGCAGTATTTT. It is translated as CASSWTVTNTQYF. The full variable domain, completed using reference TRBV5-6 and TRBJ2-3, is DAGVTQSPTHLIKTRGQQVTLRCSPKSGHDTVSWYQQALGQGPQFIFQYYEEEERQRGNFPDRFSGHQFPNYSSELNVNALLLGDSALYLCASSWTVTNTQYFGPGTRLTVL.

This clonotype was seen many times. The V gene is TRBV6-2 or TRBV6-3, the J gene TRBJ2-2; D not certain. Germline-derived CDR1 and CDR2 are MNHEY and SVGEGT. V gave up 0 bases and J gave up 2 bases, with 13 bases separating them. The CDR3 is made up of 17 amino acids. Here the CDR3 DNA reads TGTGCCAGCAGTTACTCAATTCGACATTTAAACACCGGGGAGCTGTTTTTT. It specifies CASSYSIRHLNTGELFF.

The chain employs TRBV6-2 or TRBV6-3 and TRBJ2-5, with 8 positions matching TRBD1. Unmatched junction bases numbered 11, after V lost 6 bases and J lost 5 bases. Germline V gene data show CDR1 as MNHEY and CDR2 as SVGEGT. The CDR3 spans 15 residues. The CDR3 DNA reads as TGTGCCAGCAGGCCATTACAGGGGGGATTGGAGACCCAGTACTTC. This gives the protein CASRPLQGGLETQYF.

This clonotype was found a few times. This chain joins TRBV20-1 and TRBJ2-7; D remains unclear. CDR1 is DFQATT and CDR2 is SNEGSKA in the germline V gene (reference sequence). Trimming cost V 1 base and J 0 bases, with 10 bases left between them. This CDR3 is 14 amino acids long. For the CDR3, the DNA is TGCAGTGCTAGAGGGGCAGTTTCCTCCTACGAGCAGTACTTC. It encodes CSARGAVSSYEQYF.

This clonotype was seen many times. The chain employs TRBV7-9 and TRBJ2-7; a weak D match, TRBD1 (6 bases). Trimming shortened V by 5 bases and J by 3 bases, and 14 bases separated the two germline ends. The CDR3 runs 14 residues. The germline V gene has CDR1 SEHNR and CDR2 FQNEAQ (reference sequence). CDR3 loop: CASSPDSWRYEQYF. The DNA for the CDR3 is TGTGCCAGCAGCCCGGACAGCTGGCGCTACGAGCAGTACTTC.

The chain uses TRBV30 and TRBJ2-7, with 7 bases matching TRBD1. The CDR3 loop spans 15 amino acids. Germline trimming cut 2 bases from V and 2 bases from J; bases unmatched to any gene: 9. Germline loops: CDR1 GTSNPN, CDR2 SVGIG (reference sequence). As DNA, the CDR3 is TGTGCCTGGAGTCTAACAGGGGAATTCCCCTACGAGCAGTACTTC. Translating it yields CAWSLTGEFPYEQYF.

This clonotype came up many times. The rearrangement joins TRBV27 to TRBJ2-3; D is possibly TRBD2 (6 bases). Germline V gene sequence: CDR1 MNHEY, CDR2 SMNVEV (reference sequence). V shed 3 bases and J shed 11 bases, with 12 bases lying between them. This CDR3 is 12 amino acids long. CDR3 loop: CASSFSGGKQYF. The CDR3 DNA reads TGTGCCAGCAGTTTTAGCGGAGGGAAGCAGTATTTT.

The sample holds many counts of this clonotype. The chain couples TRBV27 to TRBJ1-4, with D perhaps matching TRBD1 (5 bases). Trimming removed 3 bases from V and 8 bases from J, with 10 bases in between. Germline CDR1 and CDR2: MNHEY and SMNVEV (reference sequence). CDR3 length: 13 amino acids. For the CDR3, the DNA is TGTGCCAGCAGTTTGGCGCAGGGAGAAAAACTGTTTTTT. Its protein is CASSLAQGEKLFF.

Ten or more counts support this clonotype. The J gene is TRBJ2-5, the V gene TRBV9; D is perhaps TRBD2 (6 bases). This CDR3 is built from 14 residues. Deletions cut 6 bases from V and 1 base from J, with 13 bases between. Germline V gene data show CDR1 as SGDLS and CDR2 as YYNGEE. The CDR3 is CASNPDGSQETQYF. CDR3 in DNA: TGTGCCAGCAACCCAGACGGGAGCCAAGAGACCCAGTACTTC.

Concerning this clonotype itself: One end of the junction does not line up with germline, which may come from a read error. The rearrangement joins TRBV6-1 to TRBJ2-3, with D hard to call. Germline CDR1 and CDR2: MNHNS and SASEGT. The CDR3 loop spans 14 amino acids. This CDR3 reads CASGEVEGPDTQYF. In nucleotides, the CDR3 is TGTGCCAGCGGTGAAGTTGAAGGTCCAGATACGCAGTATTTT.

The table lists this clonotype with a few counts. This chain uses TRBV7-9 with TRBJ2-2, with 8 bases fitting TRBD1. The CDR3 extends over 19 amino acids. CDR1 is SEHNR and CDR2 is FQNEAQ in the germline V gene (reference sequence). With V trimmed by 5 bases and J by 3 bases, 17 bases remained unmatched. As DNA, the CDR3 is TGTGCCAGCAGCCCTAATTTTGGACAGGGTGCCTCCCACACCGGGGAGCTGTTTTTT. As protein: CASSPNFGQGASHTGELFF.

This clonotype has a count of ten or more. CDR3 bases: TGTGCCAGCAGAGACCGGGAAATCGGAAACACTGAAGCTTTCTTT. Its protein is CASRDREIGNTEAFF. The chain links TRBV6-5 to TRBJ1-1; D is undetermined. Germline CDR1 and CDR2: MNHEY and SVGAGI. This CDR3 is built from 15 residues. V lost 6 bases, J lost 2 bases, and 16 bases lay in between.

This clonotype has a handful of counts. The chain links TRBV29-1 to TRBJ2-3, with D tentatively TRBD1 or TRBD2 (5 bases each). V lost 5 bases and J lost 2, with 17 bases in between. Germline V gene data show CDR1 as SQVTM and CDR2 as ANQGSEA. The CDR3 has 15 amino acids. CDR3 DNA sequence: TGCAGCGTTACCCCCTCGGGACGTCTCACAGATACGCAGTATTTT. Encoded protein: CSVTPSGRLTDTQYF.

The CDR3: CASSYSPGLSTKNIQYF. The CDR3 coding sequence is TGTGCCAGCAGTTACTCGCCGGGTCTTTCGACCAAAAACATTCAGTACTTC. The chain has TRBV6-5 and TRBJ2-4; D is undetermined. CDR3 length: 17 amino acids. Germline-derived CDR1 and CDR2 are MNHEY and SVGAGI. V gave up 0 bases and J gave up 2 bases, with 14 bases separating them.

The sample holds many counts of this clonotype. As DNA, the CDR3 is TGCGCCAGCAGCATGGGACAGGGGATGAACACTGAAGCTTTCTTT. Its translation is CASSMGQGMNTEAFF. The V and J genes are TRBV5-1 and TRBJ1-1; 10 positions agree with TRBD1. Germline V gene lookup returns CDR1 SGHRS and CDR2 YFSETQ. The V and J ends lost 4 bases and 0 bases, in that order; junction bases with no gene match: 3. The CDR3 has 15 amino acids. Variable domain in full (rest from reference TRBV5-1 and TRBJ1-1): KAGVTQTPRYLIKTRGQQVTLSCSPISGHRSVSWYQQTPGQGLQFLFEYFSETQRNKGNFPGRFSGRQFSNSRSEMNVSTLELGDSALYLCASSMGQGMNTEAFFGQGTRLTVV.

In its sample, this clonotype was seen once. The chain links TRBV10-3 to TRBJ2-1; D uncertain. The CDR3 loop spans 13 amino acids. Trimming took off 8 bases at V and 0 bases at J, with 8 bases between the two ends. CDR1 and CDR2 (germline): ENHRY, SYGVKD. The CDR3 reads CAIGGSSYNEQFF. Written as DNA, the CDR3 is TGTGCCATCGGCGGTAGCTCCTACAATGAGCAGTTCTTC.

This clonotype was seen more than once but under ten times. The genes are TRBV27 and TRBJ2-7, with 9 positions matching TRBD1. The ends lost 11 bases at V and 6 bases at J; junction bases unmatched: 11. This CDR3 has 13 amino acids. CDR1 MNHEY and CDR2 SMNVEV come from the germline V gene (reference sequence). CDR3 nucleotide sequence: TGTGCCGCCGGGGGACAGGGCCCCGCCGAGCAGTACTTC. Translated, it gives CAAGGQGPAEQYF.

This clonotype was picked up a small number of times. The genes are TRBV7-6 and TRBJ2-7, with 10 bases that match TRBD2. The CDR3 consists of 14 residues. Germline assignment: CDR1 SGHVS and CDR2 FNYEAQ. V dropped 4 bases and J dropped 6; count of bases not matched to a gene: 6. The CDR3: CASSSSSGSVEQYF. The CDR3 coding sequence is TGTGCCAGCAGCTCTTCTAGCGGGAGTGTCGAGCAGTACTTC.

Here the CDR3 reads CASSTDMNYEQYF. CDR3 DNA sequence: TGTGCCAGCAGCACCGACATGAACTACGAGCAGTACTTC. The J gene is TRBJ2-7, the V gene TRBV5-3; no reliable D call. TRBV5-3 is identified as an open reading frame with a role that is uncertain. This CDR3 has 13 residues. V gave up 8 bases and J gave up 3 bases, with 15 bases separating them.

CDR3 DNA sequence: TGCAGTGCGGAACACAGGGGCACCGGGGAGCTGTTTTTT. This encodes CSAEHRGTGELFF. J is TRBJ2-2 and V is TRBV20-1; 7 bases agree with TRBD1. This CDR3 comprises 13 residues. The V and J ends lost 6 bases and 4 bases, in that order; junction bases with no gene match: 5. The V gene's germline CDR1 is DFQATT and CDR2 SNEGSKA (reference sequence).

This clonotype came up a few times. The CDR3 protein is CASSIQTETDTQYF. CDR3 nucleotides: TGTGCCAGCAGTATTCAGACGGAGACAGATACGCAGTATTTT. The chain carries TRBV6-5 and TRBJ2-3, with D uncertain. V gave up 5 bases and J gave up 3 bases, with 12 bases separating them. Germline V gives CDR1 MNHEY, CDR2 SVGAGI. The length of the CDR3 is 14 residues.

CDR3 sequence reads: CASSQDRDLGYEQYF. CDR3 bases: TGTGCCAGCAGCCAAGATAGGGACCTGGGCTACGAGCAGTACTTC. The chain links TRBV3-1 to TRBJ2-7, with D perhaps given as TRBD1 or TRBD2 (5 bases each). The germline V and J ends were trimmed by 0 bases and 3 bases, with 12 bases remaining between them. CDR1 is LGHDT, CDR2 YNNKEL, per germline (reference sequence). The CDR3 covers 15 residues.

This clonotype was observed a few times. The V and J genes are TRBV19 and TRBJ2-2; 13 nucleotides match TRBD2. The CDR3 spans 18 residues. Germline V lookup: CDR1 LNHDA, CDR2 SQIVND (reference sequence). V shed 6 bases and J 0 bases; nucleotides not matched to a gene: 7. In nucleotides, the CDR3 is TGTGCCAGTAGCGGGACTAGCGGGGTGACCGCGAACACCGGGGAGCTGTTTTTT. Translating it yields CASSGTSGVTANTGELFF.

This clonotype was observed a handful of times. The chain carries TRBV25-1 and TRBJ2-7; D is unclear. Trimming pared 2 bases from V and 1 base from J, leaving 3 bases between. There are 12 residues in the CDR3. CDR1 is MGHDK, CDR2 SYGVNS, per germline. The CDR3 loop reads CASSEGSYEQYF. The CDR3 DNA follows: TGTGCCAGCAGTGAAGGTTCCTACGAGCAGTACTTC.

This clonotype was seen at least ten times. The rearrangement joins TRBV3-1 to TRBJ1-5; 7 nucleotides align to TRBD1. After removal of 0 bases from V and 6 bases from J, the junction contained 5 bases not matched to a gene. The germline V gene has CDR1 LGHDT and CDR2 YNNKEL (reference sequence). The CDR3 totals 15 residues. Here the CDR3 reads CASSQEAGGRQPQHF. The CDR3 nucleotides read TGTGCCAGCAGCCAAGAGGCAGGGGGGCGTCAGCCCCAGCATTTT.

In the case of this clonotype: A much larger clone differs from this one at a single base, so this may be a read error. This is likely a read error, given that the CDR3 carries no conserved phenylalanine or tryptophan at its end. The J gene is TRBJ2-3, the V gene TRBV20-1, with D possibly TRBD2 on 6 matching bases. The germline gives CDR1 DFQATT, CDR2 SNEGSKA (reference sequence). V lost 5 bases, J lost 2 bases, and 23 bases lay in between. This CDR3 is built from 17 residues. The CDR3 DNA is TGCAGTGCTGGCGAGGGGACTCCCATTTACTACACAGATACGCAGTATTCT. Translated: CSAGEGTPIYYTDTQYS.

This rearrangement joins TRBV9 to TRBJ2-3; D unclear. V lost 6 bases and J 2 bases, leaving 10 bases between the germline ends. The CDR3 is made up of 13 amino acids. From germline, CDR1 is SGDLS and CDR2 YYNGEE. CDR3 residues: CASTQTSTDTQYF. In nucleotides, the CDR3 is TGTGCCAGCACCCAGACCTCCACAGATACGCAGTATTTT.

The chain recombines TRBV19 with TRBJ1-2; the D gene is possibly TRBD1 (5 bases). This CDR3 has 13 residues. Trimming pared 5 bases from V and 2 bases from J, leaving 9 bases between. The germline V gene has CDR1 LNHDA and CDR2 SQIVND (reference sequence). The CDR3 DNA reads as TGTGCCAGTAGTGCGGGGGTGAACTATGGCTACACCTTC. Translated, it gives CASSAGVNYGYTF.

The chain has TRBV7-8 and TRBJ2-7, with 12 bases identical to TRBD2. There are 16 residues in the CDR3. Germline trimming cut 5 bases from V and 6 bases from J; bases unmatched to any gene: 11. CDR1 is SGHVS, CDR2 FQNEAQ, per germline. Written as DNA, the CDR3 is TGTGCCAGCAGCCCAGGACTAGCGGGGCCCCTGGGCGAGCAGTACTTC. Amino acid sequence: CASSPGLAGPLGEQYF.